The source of this T cell receptor beta chain is a study of control samples from healthy donors and cancer patients. Method: immunoSEQ multiplex PCR; TCRdb's copy keeps in-frame clones and lacks some. Here the sample spans more than 75,000 clones, around three quarters being singletons. V lost 2 bases to trimming and J lost 0 bases, with 8 bases between them. The CDR3 covers 16 residues. CDR1 and CDR2 from the germline V gene are SEHNR and FQNEAQ (reference sequence). This clone was seen more than once but under ten times. The V and J genes are TRBV7-9 and TRBJ2-6, with no clear D. The sample was blood. The TCR was taken from a woman in her 30s in good health. DNA of the CDR3: TGTGCCAGCAGCTTATCAGGTCTCTCTGGGGCCAACGTCCTGACTTTC. Its translation: CASSLSGLSGANVLTF.